These T cell receptor beta chains were read from a single sample in a study of radiation and T cells in renal cell carcinoma. Assay: immunoSEQ multiplex PCR; the TCRdb copy retains only in-frame clones and omits some. The table lists 150,000 or so clones, around 89% of them singletons, with 4.1% in the top ten. The source was blood, collected from a patient whose treatment included radiotherapy and nephrectomy. Receptors were obtained from a woman in her seventies with renal cell carcinoma. CDR3s include the opening cysteine and the closing phenylalanine or tryptophan. Each record gives: D gene, J gene, V gene, CDR3 protein. A D gene is named only where the DNA matches it firmly.

- | TRBJ2-1 | TRBV7-2 | CASSLGVRSSYNEQFF
TRBD2 | TRBJ2-3 | TRBV6-1 | CASSAQRGGTDTQYF
- | TRBJ2-3 | TRBV27 | CASSIRGSWDTQYF
- | TRBJ1-1 | TRBV7-2 | CASSSLTALSNTEAFF
- | TRBJ1-2 | TRBV9 | CASSSKVEAPSGYTF
TRBD2 | TRBJ2-1 | TRBV7-2 | CASSFLAGGYYNEQFF
TRBD2 | TRBJ2-5 | TRBV5-1 | CASSPEGGAGWQTQYF
TRBD2 | TRBJ2-2 | TRBV7-6 | CASSLGSSGAGELFF
- | TRBJ2-7 | TRBV9 | CASSPLTSPLDEQYF
TRBD1 | TRBJ2-7 | TRBV4-3 | CASSQVKADRSHEQYF
- | TRBJ2-1 | TRBV7-2 | CASSFRGSSYNEQFF
TRBD1 | TRBJ2-5 | TRBV5-5 | CASSQGQLETQYF
- | TRBJ1-2 | TRBV5-1 | CASSSYREPANYGYTF
- | TRBJ1-1 | TRBV30 | CAWSPRAGEAFF
- | TRBJ2-2 | TRBV4-2 | CASSQDVTGTGELFF
TRBD1 | TRBJ1-2 | TRBV27 | CASSLYGTGYGYTF
- | TRBJ1-5 | TRBV7-9 | CASSLAPNYAQHF
TRBD2 | TRBJ2-1 | TRBV5-1 | CASSLAVGGANEQFF
TRBD1 | TRBJ1-4 | TRBV9 | CASSVAGGHNEKLFF
- | TRBJ2-2 | TRBV6-5 | CASSYPNTGELFF
TRBD2 | TRBJ2-3 | TRBV2 | CATVASGGAVDTQYF
TRBD1 | TRBJ1-5 | TRBV19 | CASSFGQGSGNQPQHF
- | TRBJ1-5 | TRBV30 | CAWSAGTRSSNQPQHF
- | TRBJ1-2 | TRBV19 | CASSNQMANYGYTF
- | TRBJ2-3 | TRBV11-2 | CASSSHSTDTQYF
TRBD1 | TRBJ2-5 | TRBV7-9 | CASSSFPRGQGSGETQYF
TRBD2 | TRBJ2-7 | TRBV9 | CASSVEPGGGYEQYF
- | TRBJ2-7 | TRBV28 | CASSLGGSYEQYF
TRBD1 | TRBJ1-1 | TRBV15 | CATSTDRGRGNTEAFF
TRBD2 | TRBJ2-2 | TRBV30 | CAWSVASGGGELFF